This entry is about one T cell receptor beta chain. The antigen is unknown. Clones were read by immunoSEQ multiplex PCR, and TCRdb kept only the in-frame ones, dropping some. The profile covers roughly 2.6 million clones, with approximately 90% appearing a single time and about 0.13% taken by the ten largest. The record originates from a study of shared clonotypes between healthy human individuals. For the study at large: Three CD4 naive, three CD4 memory, two CD8 naive and one CD8 memory plate were used per donor. Study outcomes and limitations: Donor clonotype sharing was expected to depend on sequencing depth. Investigators collected only blood, and repertoires in tissues likely differ.

Participating donors were healthy, HIV-negative adults free of recent acute infections or vaccinations. CDR1 is GTSNPN, CDR2 SVGIG, per germline (reference sequence). CDR3 length: 11 residues. Trimming shortened V by 4 bases and J by 6 bases, and 9 bases separated the two germline ends. The origin of this receptor is a man aged 18 to 29 in good health. Sequencing was performed on naive CD4+ T cells sorted from blood. Subset here: CD45RA+ positively selected. This sequence joins TRBV30 and TRBJ1-1; D not resolved. CDR3: CAWKESPEAFF. CDR3 sequence (DNA): TGTGCCTGGAAGGAAAGCCCTGAAGCTTTCTTT.